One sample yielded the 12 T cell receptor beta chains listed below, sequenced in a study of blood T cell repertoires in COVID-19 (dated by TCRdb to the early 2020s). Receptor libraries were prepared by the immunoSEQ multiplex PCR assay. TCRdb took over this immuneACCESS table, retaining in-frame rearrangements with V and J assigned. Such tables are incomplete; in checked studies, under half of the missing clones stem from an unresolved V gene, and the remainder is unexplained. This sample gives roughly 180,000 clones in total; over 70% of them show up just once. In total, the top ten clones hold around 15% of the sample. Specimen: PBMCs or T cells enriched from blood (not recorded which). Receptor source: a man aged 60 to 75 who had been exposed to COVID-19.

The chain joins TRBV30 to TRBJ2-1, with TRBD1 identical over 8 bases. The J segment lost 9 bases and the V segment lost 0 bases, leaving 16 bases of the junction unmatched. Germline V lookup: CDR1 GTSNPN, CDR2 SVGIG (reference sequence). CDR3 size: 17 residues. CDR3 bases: TGTGCCTGGAGTGTACCCCGGACAGGGTCGGTCGCCGGTGAGCAGTTCTTC. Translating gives CAWSVPRTGSVAGEQFF.

DNA of the CDR3: TGTGCCAGCAGCCAAAGACTAGCGGGAGCCCACGAGCAGTACTTC. Protein sequence: CASSQRLAGAHEQYF. The gene calls are TRBV3-1 (or the pseudogene TRBV3-2) and TRBJ2-7, with TRBD2 matching over 12 bases. The V gene's germline CDR1 is LGHDT and CDR2 YNNKEL (reference sequence). V shed 2 bases, J shed 5 bases, and the junction held 4 bases outside the gene matches. CDR3 length equals 15 residues.

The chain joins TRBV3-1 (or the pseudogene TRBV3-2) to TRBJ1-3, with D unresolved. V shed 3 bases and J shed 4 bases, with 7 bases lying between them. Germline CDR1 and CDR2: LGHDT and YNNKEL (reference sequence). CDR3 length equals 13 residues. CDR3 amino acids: CASSQAQGNTIYF. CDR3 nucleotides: TGTGCCAGCAGCCAGGCACAGGGAAACACCATATATTTT.

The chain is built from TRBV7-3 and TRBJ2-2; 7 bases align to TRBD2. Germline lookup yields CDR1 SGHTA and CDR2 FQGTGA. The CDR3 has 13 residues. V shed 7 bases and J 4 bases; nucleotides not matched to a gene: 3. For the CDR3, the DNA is TGTGCCAGCACTAGCGGATCCACCGGGGAGCTGTTTTTT. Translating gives CASTSGSTGELFF.

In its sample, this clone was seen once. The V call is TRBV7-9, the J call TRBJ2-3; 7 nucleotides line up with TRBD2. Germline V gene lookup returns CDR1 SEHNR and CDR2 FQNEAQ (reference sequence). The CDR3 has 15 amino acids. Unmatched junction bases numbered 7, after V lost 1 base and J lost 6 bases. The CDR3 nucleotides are TGTGCCAGCAGCTTAGTCGGGCGGGGGTACGATACGCAGTATTTT. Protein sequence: CASSLVGRGYDTQYF.

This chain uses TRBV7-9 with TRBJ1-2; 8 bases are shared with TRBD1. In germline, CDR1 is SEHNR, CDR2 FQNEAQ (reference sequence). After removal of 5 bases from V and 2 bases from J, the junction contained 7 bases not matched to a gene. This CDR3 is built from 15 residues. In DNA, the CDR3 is TGTGCCAGCAGCCTAGGACAGGGCGCAAACTATGGCTACACCTTC. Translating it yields CASSLGQGANYGYTF.

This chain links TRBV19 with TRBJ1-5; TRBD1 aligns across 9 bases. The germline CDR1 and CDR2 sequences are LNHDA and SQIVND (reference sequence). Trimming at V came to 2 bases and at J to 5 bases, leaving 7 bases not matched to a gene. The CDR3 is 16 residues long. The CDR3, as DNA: TGTGCCAGTAGTATACTACAGGGGGCAGTGGATCAGCCCCAGCATTTT. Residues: CASSILQGAVDQPQHF.

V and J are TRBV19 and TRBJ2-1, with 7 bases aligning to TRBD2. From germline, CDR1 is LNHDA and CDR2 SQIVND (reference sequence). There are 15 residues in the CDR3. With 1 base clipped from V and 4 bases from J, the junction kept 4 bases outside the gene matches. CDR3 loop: CASSIAGGWYNEQFF. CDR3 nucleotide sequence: TGTGCCAGTAGTATAGCGGGAGGATGGTACAATGAGCAGTTCTTC.

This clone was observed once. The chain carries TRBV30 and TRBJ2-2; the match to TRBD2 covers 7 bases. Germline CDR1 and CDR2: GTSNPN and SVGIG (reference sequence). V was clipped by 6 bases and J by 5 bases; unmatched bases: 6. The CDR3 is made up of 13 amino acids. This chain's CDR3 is CACWEGQTGELFF. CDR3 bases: TGTGCCTGCTGGGAGGGGCAGACCGGGGAGCTGTTTTTT.

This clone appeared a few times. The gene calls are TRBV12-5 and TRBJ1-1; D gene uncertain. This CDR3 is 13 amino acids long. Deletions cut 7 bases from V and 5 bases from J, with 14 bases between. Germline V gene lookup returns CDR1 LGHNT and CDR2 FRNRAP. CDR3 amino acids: CASAIQRGTEAFF. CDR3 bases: TGTGCTAGTGCTATCCAACGGGGAACTGAAGCTTTCTTT.

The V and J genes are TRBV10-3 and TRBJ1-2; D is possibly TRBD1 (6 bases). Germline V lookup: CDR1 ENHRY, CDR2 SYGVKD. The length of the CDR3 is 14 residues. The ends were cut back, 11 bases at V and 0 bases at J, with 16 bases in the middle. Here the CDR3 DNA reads TGTGCCGCACGCCGGGACACAACTAACTATGGCTACACCTTC. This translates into CAARRDTTNYGYTF.

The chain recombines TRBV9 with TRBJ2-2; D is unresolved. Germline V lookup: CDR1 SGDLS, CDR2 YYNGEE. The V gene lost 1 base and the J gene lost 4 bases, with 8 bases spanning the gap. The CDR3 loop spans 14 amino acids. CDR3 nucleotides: TGTGCCAGCAGCGTACTACAGTTCACCGGGGAGCTGTTTTTT. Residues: CASSVLQFTGELFF.